The sequence of this T cell receptor beta chain was determined in a study of T-cell memory formation after mild COVID-19. 5'RACE primed at constant segments yielded TCR alpha and TCR beta cDNA libraries bearing sample barcodes and UMIs. TCRdb re-analysed the 5' RACE reads in MiXCR, keeping a single row per CDR3 protein. Here the sample spans roughly 610,000 distinct CDR3 sequences, roughly 17% being singletons. V gave up 1 base and J gave up 1 base, with 16 bases separating them. The CDR3 length is 17 residues. In germline, CDR1 is MGHRA, CDR2 YSYEKL. This clonotype was seen a few times. This clonotype was sampled from an adult woman who had mild COVID-19 (a few samples of this study predate the infection). Cell type and time point are not known. Sequencing was done on a sample of PBMCs or a T cell subset sorted from them (not recorded which). The chain uses TRBV4-1 and TRBJ2-5; no firm D call. The CDR3, as DNA: TGCGCCAGCAGCCAAGCCCTTTTGCGAAGAGGCCAAGAGACCCAGTACTTC. Amino acids: CASSQALLRRGQETQYF.